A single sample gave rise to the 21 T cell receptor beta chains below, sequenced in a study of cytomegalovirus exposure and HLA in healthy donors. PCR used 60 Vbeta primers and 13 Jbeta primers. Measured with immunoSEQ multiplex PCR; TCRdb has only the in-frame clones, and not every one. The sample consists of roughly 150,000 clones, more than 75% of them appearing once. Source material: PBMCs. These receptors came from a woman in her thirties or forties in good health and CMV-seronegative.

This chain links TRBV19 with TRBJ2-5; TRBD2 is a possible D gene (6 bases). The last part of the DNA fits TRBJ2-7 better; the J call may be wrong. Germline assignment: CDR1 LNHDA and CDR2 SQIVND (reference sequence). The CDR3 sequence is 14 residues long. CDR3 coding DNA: TGTGCCAGTAGTATAGACGGGGGAACCTACGAGCAGTACTTC. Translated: CASSIDGGTYEQYF.

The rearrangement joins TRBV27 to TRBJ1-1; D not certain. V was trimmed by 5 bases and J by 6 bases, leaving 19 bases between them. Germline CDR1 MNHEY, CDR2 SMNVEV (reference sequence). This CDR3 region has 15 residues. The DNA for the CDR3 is TGTGCCAGCAGTCCCAGGACTCCAACAACAGCTGAAGCTTTCTTT. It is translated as CASSPRTPTTAEAFF.

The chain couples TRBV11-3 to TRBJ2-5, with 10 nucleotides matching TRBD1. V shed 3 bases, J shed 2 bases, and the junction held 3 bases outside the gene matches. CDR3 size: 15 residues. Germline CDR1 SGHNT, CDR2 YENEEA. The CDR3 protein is CASSLGQGFQETQYF. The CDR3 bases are TGTGCCAGCAGCTTGGGACAGGGGTTTCAAGAGACCCAGTACTTC. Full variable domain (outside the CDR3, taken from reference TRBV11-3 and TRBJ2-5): EAGVVQSPRYKIIEKKQPVAFWCNPISGHNTLYWYLQNLGQGPELLIRYENEEAVDDSQLPKDRFSAERLKGVDSTLKIQPAELGDSAVYLCASSLGQGFQETQYFGPGTRLLVL.

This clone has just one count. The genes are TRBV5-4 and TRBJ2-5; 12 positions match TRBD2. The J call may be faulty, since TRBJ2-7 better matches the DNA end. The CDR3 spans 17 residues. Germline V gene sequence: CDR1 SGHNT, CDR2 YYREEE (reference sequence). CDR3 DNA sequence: TGTGCCAGCAGCCCGGGCGCTGGACTAGCGGGGTCCTACGAGCAGTACTTC. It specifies CASSPGAGLAGSYEQYF.

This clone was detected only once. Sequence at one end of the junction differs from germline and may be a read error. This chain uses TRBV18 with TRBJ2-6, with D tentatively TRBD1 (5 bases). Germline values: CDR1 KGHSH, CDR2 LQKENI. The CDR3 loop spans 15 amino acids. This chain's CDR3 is CASSPPASGANGLTF. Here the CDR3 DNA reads TGTGCCAGCTCACCCCCGGCATCTGGGGCCAACGGCCTGACTTTC.

The CDR3 sequence: CASSYRVEAEAFF. CDR3 nucleotides: TGTGCCAGCAGTTACCGGGTGGAGGCCGAAGCTTTCTTT. The rearrangement links TRBV6-5 to TRBJ1-1, with D uncertain. Germline V lookup: CDR1 MNHEY, CDR2 SVGAGI. The ends were cut back, 2 bases at V and 8 bases at J, with 12 bases in the middle. CDR3 length: 13 residues.

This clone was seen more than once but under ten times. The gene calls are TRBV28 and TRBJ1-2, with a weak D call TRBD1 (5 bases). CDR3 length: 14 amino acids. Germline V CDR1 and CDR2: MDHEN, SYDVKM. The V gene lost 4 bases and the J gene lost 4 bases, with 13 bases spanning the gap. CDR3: CASSYPGGGYGYTF. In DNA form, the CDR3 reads TGTGCCAGCAGTTATCCGGGGGGTGGCTATGGCTACACCTTC.

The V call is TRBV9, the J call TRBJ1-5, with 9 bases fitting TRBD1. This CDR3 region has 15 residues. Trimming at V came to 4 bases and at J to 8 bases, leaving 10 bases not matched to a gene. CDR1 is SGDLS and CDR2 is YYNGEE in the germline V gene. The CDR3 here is CASSPGTGIEEPQHF. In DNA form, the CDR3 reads TGTGCCAGCAGCCCTGGGACAGGGATTGAGGAGCCCCAGCATTTT. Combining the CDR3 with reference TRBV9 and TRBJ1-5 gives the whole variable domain DSGVTQTPKHLITATGQRVTLRCSPRSGDLSVYWYQQSLDQGLQFLIQYYNGEERAKGNILERFSAQQFPDLHSELNLSSLELGDSALYFCASSPGTGIEEPQHFGDGTRLSIL.

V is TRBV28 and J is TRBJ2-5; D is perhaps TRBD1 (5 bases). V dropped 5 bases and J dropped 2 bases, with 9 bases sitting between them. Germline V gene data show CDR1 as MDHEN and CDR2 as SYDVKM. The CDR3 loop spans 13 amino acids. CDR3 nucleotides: TGTGCCAGCAGTCACGACAGTCAAGAGACCCAGTACTTC. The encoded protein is CASSHDSQETQYF.

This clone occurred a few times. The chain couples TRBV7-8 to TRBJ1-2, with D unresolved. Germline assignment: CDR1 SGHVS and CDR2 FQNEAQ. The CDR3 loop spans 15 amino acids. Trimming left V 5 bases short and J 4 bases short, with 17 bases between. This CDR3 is CASSPGTARLYGYTF. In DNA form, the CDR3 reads TGTGCCAGCAGCCCGGGAACTGCGAGGCTCTATGGCTACACCTTC. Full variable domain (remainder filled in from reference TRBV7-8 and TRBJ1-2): GAGVSQSPRYKVAKRGQDVALRCDPISGHVSLFWYQQALGQGPEFLTYFQNEAQLDKSGLPSDRFFAERPEGSVSTLKIQRTQQEDSAVYLCASSPGTARLYGYTFGSGTRLTVV.

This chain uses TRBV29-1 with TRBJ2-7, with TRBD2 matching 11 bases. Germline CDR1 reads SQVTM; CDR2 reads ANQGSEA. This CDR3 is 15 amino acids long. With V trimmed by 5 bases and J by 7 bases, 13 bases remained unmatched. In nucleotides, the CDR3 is TGCAGCGTTTCTACCCGACTAGCGGGAACTAAAGAGCAGTACTTC. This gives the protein CSVSTRLAGTKEQYF.

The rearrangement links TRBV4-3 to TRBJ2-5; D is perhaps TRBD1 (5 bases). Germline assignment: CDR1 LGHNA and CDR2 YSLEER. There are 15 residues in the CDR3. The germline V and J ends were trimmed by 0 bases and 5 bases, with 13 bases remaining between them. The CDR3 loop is CASSQDLWGLETQYF. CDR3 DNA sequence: TGCGCCAGCAGCCAAGATCTCTGGGGCTTGGAGACCCAGTACTTC.

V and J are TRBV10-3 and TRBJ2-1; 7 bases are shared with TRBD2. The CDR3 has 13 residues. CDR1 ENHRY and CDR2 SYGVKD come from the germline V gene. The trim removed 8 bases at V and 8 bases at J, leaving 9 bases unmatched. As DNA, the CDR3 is TGTGCCATCGAAAGCGGGACGGCCGATGAGCAGTTCTTC. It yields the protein CAIESGTADEQFF.

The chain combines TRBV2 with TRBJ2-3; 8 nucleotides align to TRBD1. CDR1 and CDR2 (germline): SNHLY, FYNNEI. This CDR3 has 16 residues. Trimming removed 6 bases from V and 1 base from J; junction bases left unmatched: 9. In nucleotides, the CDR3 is TGTGCCAGCAGCGTAGACAGGGGCGAAGGCACAGATACGCAGTATTTT. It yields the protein CASSVDRGEGTDTQYF.

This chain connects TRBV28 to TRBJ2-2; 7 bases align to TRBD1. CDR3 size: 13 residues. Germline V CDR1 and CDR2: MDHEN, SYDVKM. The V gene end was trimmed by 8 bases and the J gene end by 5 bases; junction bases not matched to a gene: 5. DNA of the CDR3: TGTGCCAGCCGCACAGGGGTGACCGGGGAGCTGTTTTTT. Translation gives CASRTGVTGELFF.

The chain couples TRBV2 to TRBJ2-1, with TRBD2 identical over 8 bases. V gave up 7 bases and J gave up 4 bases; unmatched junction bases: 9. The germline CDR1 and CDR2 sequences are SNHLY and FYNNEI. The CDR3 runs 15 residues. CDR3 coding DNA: TGTGCCAGCAACCTCGGCGGGGGGACTTACAATGAGCAGTTCTTC. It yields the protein CASNLGGGTYNEQFF. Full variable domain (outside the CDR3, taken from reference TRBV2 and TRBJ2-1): EPEVTQTPSHQVTQMGQEVILRCVPISNHLYFYWYRQILGQKVEFLVSFYNNEISEKSEIFDDQFSVERPDGSNFTLKIRSTKLEDSAMYFCASNLGGGTYNEQFFGPGTRLTVL.

The CDR3 spells CASSVSGISSGYTF. CDR3 sequence (DNA): TGTGCCAGCAGTGTTAGCGGGATTTCCTCTGGCTACACCTTC. V usage is TRBV25-1 and J usage is TRBJ1-2; D is unresolved. CDR3 length equals 14 residues. Germline-derived CDR1 and CDR2 are MGHDK and SYGVNS. V was cut by 4 bases and J by 7 bases, with 16 bases left in between.

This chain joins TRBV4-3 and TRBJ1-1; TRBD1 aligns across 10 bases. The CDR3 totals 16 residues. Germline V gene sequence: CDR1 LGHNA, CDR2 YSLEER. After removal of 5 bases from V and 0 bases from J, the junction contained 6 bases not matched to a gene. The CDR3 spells CASSVRQGAVNTEAFF. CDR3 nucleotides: TGCGCCAGCAGCGTCAGACAGGGGGCCGTGAACACTGAAGCTTTCTTT.

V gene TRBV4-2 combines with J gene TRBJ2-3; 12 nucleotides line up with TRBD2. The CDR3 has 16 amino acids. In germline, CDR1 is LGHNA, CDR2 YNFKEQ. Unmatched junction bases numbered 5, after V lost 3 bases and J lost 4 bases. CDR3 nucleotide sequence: TGTGCCAGCAGCCACGGACTAGCGGGGTTTCCAGATACGCAGTATTTT. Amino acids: CASSHGLAGFPDTQYF.

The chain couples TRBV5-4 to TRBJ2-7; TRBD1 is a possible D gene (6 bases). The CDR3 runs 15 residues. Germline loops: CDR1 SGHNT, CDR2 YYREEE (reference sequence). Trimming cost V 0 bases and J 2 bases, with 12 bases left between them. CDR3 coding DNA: TGTGCCAGCAGCTTGGGACAGGTTGGGACCTACGAGCAGTACTTC. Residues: CASSLGQVGTYEQYF.

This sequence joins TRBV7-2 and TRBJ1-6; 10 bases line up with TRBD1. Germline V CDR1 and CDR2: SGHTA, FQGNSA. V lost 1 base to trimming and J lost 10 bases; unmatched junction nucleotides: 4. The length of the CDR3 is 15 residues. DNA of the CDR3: TGTGCCAGCAGCTTAGTAGACAGGGGGCGGTCACCCCTCCACTTT. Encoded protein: CASSLVDRGRSPLHF.